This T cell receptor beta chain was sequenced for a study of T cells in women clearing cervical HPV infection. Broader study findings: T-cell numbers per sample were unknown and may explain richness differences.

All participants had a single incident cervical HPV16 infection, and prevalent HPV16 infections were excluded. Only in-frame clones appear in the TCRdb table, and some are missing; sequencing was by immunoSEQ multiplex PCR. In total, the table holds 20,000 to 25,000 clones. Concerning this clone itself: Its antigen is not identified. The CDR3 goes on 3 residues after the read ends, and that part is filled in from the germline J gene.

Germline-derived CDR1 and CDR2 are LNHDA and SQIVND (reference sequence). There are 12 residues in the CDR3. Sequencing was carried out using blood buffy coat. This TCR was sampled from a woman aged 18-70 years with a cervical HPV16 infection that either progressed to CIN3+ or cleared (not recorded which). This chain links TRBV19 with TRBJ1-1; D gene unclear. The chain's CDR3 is CASSSAPGRAFF. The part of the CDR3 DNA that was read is TGTGCCAGTAGTTCAGCCCCCGGCAGG.